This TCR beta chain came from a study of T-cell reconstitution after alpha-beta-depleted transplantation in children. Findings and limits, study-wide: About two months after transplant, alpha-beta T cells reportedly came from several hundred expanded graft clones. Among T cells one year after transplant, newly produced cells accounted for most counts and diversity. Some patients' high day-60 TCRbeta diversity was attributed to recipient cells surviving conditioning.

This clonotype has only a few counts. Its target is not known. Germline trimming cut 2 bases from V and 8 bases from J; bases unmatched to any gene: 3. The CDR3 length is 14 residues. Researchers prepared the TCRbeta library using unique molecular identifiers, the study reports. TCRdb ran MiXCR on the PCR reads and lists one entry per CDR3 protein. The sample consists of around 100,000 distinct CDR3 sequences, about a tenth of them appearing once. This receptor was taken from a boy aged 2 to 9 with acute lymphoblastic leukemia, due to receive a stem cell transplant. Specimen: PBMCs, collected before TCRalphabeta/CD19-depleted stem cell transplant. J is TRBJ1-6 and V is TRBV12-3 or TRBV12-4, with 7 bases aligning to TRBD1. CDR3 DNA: TGTGCCAGCAGTTTACAGGGGGGGGATTCACCCCTCCACTTT. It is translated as CASSLQGGDSPLHF.